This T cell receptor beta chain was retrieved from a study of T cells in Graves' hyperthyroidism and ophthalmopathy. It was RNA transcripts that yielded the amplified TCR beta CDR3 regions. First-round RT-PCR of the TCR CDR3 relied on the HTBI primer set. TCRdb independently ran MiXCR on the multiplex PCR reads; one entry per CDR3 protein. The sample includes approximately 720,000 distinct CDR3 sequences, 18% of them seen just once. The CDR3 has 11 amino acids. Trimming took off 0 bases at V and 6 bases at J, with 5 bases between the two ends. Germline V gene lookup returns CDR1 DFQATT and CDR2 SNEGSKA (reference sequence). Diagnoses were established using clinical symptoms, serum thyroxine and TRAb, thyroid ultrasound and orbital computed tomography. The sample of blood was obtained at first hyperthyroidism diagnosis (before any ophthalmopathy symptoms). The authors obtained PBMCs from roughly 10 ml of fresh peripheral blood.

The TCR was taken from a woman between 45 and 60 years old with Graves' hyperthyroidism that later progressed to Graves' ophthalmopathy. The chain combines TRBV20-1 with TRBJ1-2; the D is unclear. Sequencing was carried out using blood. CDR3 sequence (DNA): TGCAGTGCTAGAGATCGTGATGGCTACACCTTC. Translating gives CSARDRDGYTF.